This TCR beta chain derives from a study of T cells in Graves' hyperthyroidism and ophthalmopathy. In this sample, this clonotype turned up many times. Antigen: not known. General study findings and limits: Blood shared most expanded thyroid clonotypes above 0.001. Prediction of ophthalmopathy progression came a median around 6 months pre-onset.

RNA transcripts served as the template for amplifying TCR beta CDR3 regions. With the HTBI primer set, the TCR CDR3 went through a first round of RT-PCR. MiXCR, applied by TCRdb to the multiplex PCR reads, yields one record per CDR3 protein. This sample carries roughly 570,000 distinct CDR3 sequences, about a sixth of them seen once, and the ten largest clones take around 6.6%. J lost 7 bases, V lost 6 bases, and 5 bases had no gene match. The CDR3 extends over 12 amino acids. The germline gives CDR1 MNHEY, CDR2 SMNVEV (reference sequence). A patient was excluded if there was uncontrolled infection, other autoimmune disease, pregnancy or lactation. The diagnostic basis comprised clinical symptoms, serum thyroxine and TRAb, thyroid ultrasound and orbital computed tomography.

The origin of this receptor is a woman aged 25 to 39 with Graves' hyperthyroidism. Material: blood. This rearrangement joins TRBV27 to TRBJ2-5, with 7 bases matching TRBD2. The CDR3 is CASSGLDSTQYF. The CDR3, as DNA: TGTGCCAGCAGCGGACTAGATTCGACCCAGTACTTC.